This entry is about one TCR beta chain. Its antigen remains unidentified. The sorted-subset replicate PCRs were given about 210 ng DNA, which is 30,000 to 35,000 T cell genomes. Here immunoSEQ multiplex PCR was the method, and the copy in TCRdb shows in-frame clones only, minus some. The sample carries approximately 2,200,000 clones, about 93% recorded once. These data originate in a study of shared clonotypes between healthy human individuals. Study-wide points: Clonotype sharing among donors likely depends on sequencing depth. Naive subsets typically showed greater estimated richness than memory subsets.

Naive CD8 cells comprised CD45RO-negative, CCR7-positively selected cells, excluding terminally differentiated effector memory CD45RA+ cells. Germline V gives CDR1 MNHNS, CDR2 SASEGT. The CDR3 consists of 15 residues. V lost 1 base to trimming and J lost 4 bases, with 11 bases between them. Sequencing input: naive CD8+ T cells from PBMCs. This clonotype was obtained from a man aged 18-30 years in good health. Some clones in this sample may be carry-over from other donors' samples. This rearrangement joins TRBV6-1 to TRBJ1-5; D might be TRBD1 (5 bases). CDR3 amino acids: CASSEGVGGNQPQHF. The CDR3 DNA reads TGTGCCAGCAGTGAAGGAGTCGGGGGTAATCAGCCCCAGCATTTT.